One TCR beta chain is described in this entry. Its antigen is currently unknown. The entry originates in a study of human T cells and chemical hapten exposure. V was cut by 0 bases and J by 3 bases, with 23 bases left in between. Germline V lookup: CDR1 LGHNA, CDR2 YSLEER. This CDR3 is built from 20 residues. Noted time point: patch test 1, 2 weeks after DPC sensitization. Described treatment: therapeutic diphenylcyclopropenone sensitization with weekly scalp DPC. Donation of samples came from alopecia patients who were 18 to 70 years old and suitable for DPC. Study-level findings and limits: Each of the donors had alopecia, so their immune responses may not resemble those of healthy people.

Source study methods: The number of TCRs in each sample had a median of about 100,000 and spanned about 23,224 to 690,600. TCRdb independently ran MiXCR on the RACE reads; one entry per CDR3 protein. TCRdb assigned the V and J calls; the authors' analysis was not used. The sample comprises 95,000 to 130,000 distinct CDR3 sequences, roughly an eighth of which are singletons, and 1.1% to 1.5% rests with the top ten. The J gene is TRBJ2-2, the V gene TRBV4-3; D gene unclear. The sample here was whole blood, taken in connection with sensitization to the hapten diphenylcyclopropenone (DPC). The sequence was obtained from a woman in her forties or fifties with alopecia areata. Some clones in this sample may be carry-over from other donors' samples. This chain's CDR3 is CASSQESSPQPYADTGELFF. Here the CDR3 DNA reads TGCGCCAGCAGCCAAGAAAGTTCCCCCCAGCCGTACGCAGACACCGGGGAGCTGTTTTTT.